This is a list of T cell receptor beta chains from one sample in a study of blood T cell repertoires in COVID-19. The protocol was immunoSEQ multiplex PCR, while the TCRdb copy is restricted to in-frame clones and leaves out a portion. The sample has under 250,000 clones, about four fifths seen once; the top ten hold roughly 4.8%. Sequencing used PBMCs or T cells enriched from blood (not recorded which). The receptor source for this set is a woman in her fifties or sixties who had been exposed to COVID-19. The CDR3 runs from the conserved cysteine through the conserved F or W. A D gene is named only where the DNA matches it firmly. Clone size is shown for a subset of rows, as once, few, many or a class of expanded clone.

>TRBV28|.|.|TRBJ1-1
CASSFSTGTEAFF
TGTGCCAGCAGTTTTTCAACAGGCACTGAAGCTTTCTTT
>TRBV19|.|.|TRBJ1-3
CASSPWGFRDIGNTIYF
TGTGCCAGTAGTCCCTGGGGTTTTCGGGATATCGGAAACACCATATATTTT
>TRBV9|.|.|TRBJ1-2
CASSVGGVWRDYGYTF
TGTGCCAGCAGCGTAGGTGGAGTTTGGAGGGACTATGGCTACACCTTC
>TRBV18|TRBD1|.|TRBJ1-2
CASSEDRGLVYGYTF
TGTGCCAGCTCAGAGGACAGGGGGCTCGTCTATGGCTACACCTTC
>TRBV7-2|.|.|TRBJ2-3
CASSPRRARQGGDTQYF
TGTGCCAGCAGCCCCCGGAGGGCGAGACAGGGAGGAGATACGCAGTATTTT
>TRBV15|TRBD2|.|TRBJ2-3
CATSRDRGGGSDTQYF
TGTGCCACCAGCAGAGATCGCGGCGGGGGTTCAGATACGCAGTATTTT
>TRBV27|TRBD1|.|TRBJ2-7
CASSLRQGLSYEQYF
TGTGCCAGCAGTTTAAGACAGGGCCTCTCCTACGAGCAGTACTTC
>TRBV9|.|.|TRBJ1-2
CASSASSEAYGYTF
TGTGCCAGCAGCGCGTCCTCGGAGGCCTATGGCTACACCTTC
>TRBV7-9|TRBD1|few|TRBJ2-2
CASSLRTGATGELFF
TGTGCCAGCAGCCTCCGGACAGGGGCCACCGGGGAGCTGTTTTTT
>TRBV10-3|.|.|TRBJ1-1
CAISDRVKMGNTEAFF
TGTGCCATCAGTGACCGGGTCAAAATGGGGAACACTGAAGCTTTCTTT
>TRBV28|TRBD2|.|TRBJ2-7
CASSLASGGDYEQYF
TGTGCCAGCAGTTTGGCCTCCGGGGGGGACTACGAGCAGTACTTC
>TRBV11-2|TRBD2|.|TRBJ2-2
CASSLRLAGGTGELFF
TGTGCCAGCAGCTTACGCCTAGCGGGGGGCACCGGGGAGCTGTTTTTT
>TRBV27|TRBD2|.|TRBJ2-3
CASSRTGGPGDTQYF
TGTGCCAGCAGTAGAACGGGGGGGCCTGGAGATACGCAGTATTTT
>TRBV7-9|.|.|TRBJ1-1
CASSLGSLGTEAFF
TGTGCCAGCAGCTTAGGATCGCTAGGCACTGAAGCTTTCTTT
>TRBV15|.|.|TRBJ1-2
CATSVGLRGAQGYTF
TGTGCCACCAGCGTCGGGCTGCGGGGGGCGCAGGGCTACACCTTC
>TRBV7-2|TRBD1|.|TRBJ1-3
CASSLRQGKSSGNTIYF
TGTGCCAGCAGCCTAAGACAGGGGAAGAGCTCTGGAAACACCATATATTTT
>TRBV7-2|.|few|TRBJ2-7
CASSSTRYEQYF
TGTGCCAGCAGCTCAACCCGGTACGAGCAGTACTTC
>TRBV11-2|TRBD1|.|TRBJ2-7
CASSFAGTGKLYEQYF
TGTGCCAGCAGCTTCGCCGGGACAGGAAAACTTTACGAGCAGTACTTC
>TRBV7-7|.|.|TRBJ1-2
CASSRSREVNYGYTF
TGTGCCAGCAGCCGATCCAGGGAGGTGAACTATGGCTACACCTTC
>TRBV9|.|.|TRBJ1-2
CASSGGSRGGYTF
TGTGCCAGCAGCGGAGGGTCCAGGGGTGGCTACACCTTC
>TRBV13|.|few|TRBJ2-1
CASRRSPRGANEQFF
TGTGCCAGCAGACGGAGCCCTCGGGGGGCGAATGAGCAGTTCTTC
>TRBV18|.|.|TRBJ2-1
CASSPRRQSGRYNEQFF
TGTGCCAGCTCACCACGAAGACAGTCTGGGAGGTACAATGAGCAGTTCTTC
>TRBV2|.|.|TRBJ1-6
CASNDISGSPLHF
TGTGCCAGCAATGATATTAGCGGTTCACCCCTCCACTTT
>TRBV27|TRBD1|many|TRBJ1-1
CASSPRTGVNTEAFF
TGTGCCAGCAGTCCGAGGACAGGGGTGAACACTGAAGCTTTCTTT
>TRBV5-1|.|.|TRBJ1-6
CASSPTGGKNNSPLHF
TGCGCCAGCAGCCCTACTGGGGGGAAGAATAATTCACCCCTCCACTTT
>TRBV14|TRBD1|.|TRBJ1-2
CASSPLDRDYGYTF
TGTGCCAGCAGCCCTCTAGACAGGGACTATGGCTACACCTTC
>TRBV19|.|.|TRBJ2-1
CASSVWGGLKFF
TGTGCCAGTAGTGTATGGGGGGGGCTTAAGTTCTTC
>TRBV7-9|.|.|TRBJ1-6
CASSLAGANSPLHF
TGTGCCAGCAGCTTAGCGGGGGCTAATTCACCCCTCCACTTT
>TRBV19|TRBD1|once|TRBJ2-7
CASSGDRGRYEQYF
TGTGCCAGTAGTGGGGACAGGGGACGCTACGAGCAGTACTTC
>TRBV18|.|.|TRBJ1-1
CASSPRQLQNTEAFF
TGTGCCAGCTCACCAAGACAGCTCCAGAACACTGAAGCTTTCTTT
>TRBV19|TRBD1|.|TRBJ2-5
CASSIWSGGVETQYF
TGTGCCAGTAGTATTTGGTCAGGGGGCGTAGAGACCCAGTACTTC
>TRBV3-1/TRBV3-2|TRBD1|.|TRBJ1-3
CASSPTGGRNTIYF
TGTGCCAGCAGCCCCACAGGGGGCAGAAACACCATATATTTT
>TRBV5-1|.|.|TRBJ2-3
CASSAYWFSTDTQYF
TGCGCCAGCAGCGCCTACTGGTTTAGCACAGATACGCAGTATTTT
>TRBV19|.|.|TRBJ2-7
CASSTFPGTQTYEQYF
TGTGCCAGTAGTACCTTTCCCGGGACACAGACTTACGAGCAGTACTTC
>TRBV5-8|.|.|TRBJ1-5
CASSLVTGPYSNQPQHF
TGTGCCAGCAGCTTGGTTACAGGGCCCTATAGCAATCAGCCCCAGCATTTT
>TRBV5-4|.|.|TRBJ1-2
CASSLAWGLGDYGYTF
TGTGCCAGCAGCTTGGCTTGGGGACTTGGGGACTATGGCTACACCTTC
>TRBV10-2|TRBD1|few|TRBJ1-6
CASSGDRVNSPLHF
TGCGCCAGCAGTGGTGACAGGGTAAATTCACCCCTCCACTTT
>TRBV10-2|.|.|TRBJ2-5
CASSVGGQGTQYF
TGCGCCAGCAGTGTTGGGGGCCAGGGGACCCAGTACTTC
>TRBV15|.|.|TRBJ2-7
CATSRDSGSSVSSYEQYF
TGTGCCACCAGCAGAGATTCAGGGTCTAGCGTGTCCTCCTACGAGCAGTACTTC
>TRBV11-2|.|few|TRBJ2-1
CASSLDPQPYNEQFF
TGTGCCAGCAGCTTAGATCCTCAACCCTATAATGAGCAGTTCTTC
>TRBV20-1|.|.|TRBJ1-1
CSASTRGNTEAFF
TGCAGTGCTAGTACCAGGGGGAACACTGAAGCTTTCTTT
>TRBV4-1|TRBD1|.|TRBJ2-4
CASSQELDRGGVVNIQYF
TGCGCCAGCAGCCAAGAGTTGGACAGGGGAGGTGTGGTTAACATTCAGTACTTC
>TRBV5-4|.|.|TRBJ2-2
CASSLGGTGELFF
TGTGCCAGCAGCTTGGGCGGAACCGGGGAGCTGTTTTTT
>TRBV19|.|.|TRBJ1-6
CASSRGRGSPLHF
TGTGCCAGTAGTAGGGGGAGGGGATCACCCCTCCACTTT
>TRBV5-6|.|.|TRBJ1-3
CASSLRGHWNTIYF
TGTGCCAGCAGCTTGAGGGGACATTGGAACACCATATATTTT
>TRBV11-2|TRBD1|.|TRBJ1-6
CASSPGTGNSPLHF
TGTGCCAGCAGCCCTGGGACAGGGAACTCACCCCTCCACTTT